These T cell receptor beta chains were read from a single sample in a study of siplizumab effects on memory and regulatory T cells. Profiling relied on immunoSEQ multiplex PCR, and the TCRdb table lists in-frame clones only, not all of them. This table has some 110,000 clones, about 94% appearing once. Specimen: non-Treg CD4+ T cells sorted from blood. The receptors here all came from a human donor in good health. Each CDR3 is given with its conserved first and last residue. The order of the fields is D gene, CDR3 length, V gene, clone size, J gene, CDR3 DNA, CDR3 protein. The D gene is left open where the match is weak. Clone size, where shown, is once, few, many, or a class for clones that have expanded.

>.|16|TRBV6-6|.|TRBJ1-1
TGTGCCAGCAGTTACTCGACGACAGGCGTGAACACTGAAGCTTTCTTT
CASSYSTTGVNTEAFF
>TRBD2|15|TRBV19|.|TRBJ2-7
TGTGCCAGTAGTAGTAAGGCTAGCGGGTCCTACGAGCAGTACTTC
CASSSKASGSYEQYF
>.|15|TRBV6-6|.|TRBJ1-2
TGTGCCAGCAGTTACTCAGGCGGGGCCAACTATGGCTACACCTTC
CASSYSGGANYGYTF
>TRBD1|16|TRBV19|.|TRBJ1-5
TGTGCCAGTAGACCCCGGACAGGGGGCGGCAATCAGCCCCAGCATTTT
CASRPRTGGGNQPQHF
>.|14|TRBV15|.|TRBJ1-2
TGTGCCAGCTCCCCAGGGTTCAGTAACTATGGCTACACCTTC
CASSPGFSNYGYTF
>.|14|TRBV6-1|.|TRBJ1-5
TGTGCCAGCAGTGAAGCCAGGGAGACTCAGCCCCAGCATTTT
CASSEARETQPQHF
>TRBD1|14|TRBV19|.|TRBJ2-7
TGTGCCAGTAGTATGACAGGGGTCCTCGGCGAGCAGTACTTC
CASSMTGVLGEQYF
>.|12|TRBV15|.|TRBJ2-1
TGTGCCACCAGCAGAGAAAGGCAGGGGCAGTTCTTC
CATSRERQGQFF
>TRBD1|16|TRBV29-1|.|TRBJ2-6
TGCAGCGTTGAAAGTACAGGGGGCTCTGGGGCCAACGTCCTGACTTTC
CSVESTGGSGANVLTF
>TRBD2|16|TRBV2|.|TRBJ2-3
TGTGCCAGCGGATTTGGACTAGCGGCTAGCACAGATACGCAGTATTTT
CASGFGLAASTDTQYF
>.|13|TRBV18|.|TRBJ2-7
TGTGCCAGCTCACCCAGCGAGGCCTACGAGCAGTACTTC
CASSPSEAYEQYF
>.|14|TRBV6-1|.|TRBJ1-3
TGTGCCAGCAGTGCCCGGGACATCGGAAACACCATATATTTT
CASSARDIGNTIYF
>TRBD1|14|TRBV5-4|.|TRBJ1-1
TGTGCCAGCACCCCGACAGGGCGGTACACTGAAGCTTTCTTT
CASTPTGRYTEAFF
>.|13|TRBV5-1|.|TRBJ1-1
TGCGCCAGCAGCTTGGAGAATCAGGGTCGAGCTTTCTTT
CASSLENQGRAFF
>.|16|TRBV7-9|once|TRBJ2-4
TGTGCCAGCAGCTTAGGCACACAGGGTTTGAAAAACATTCAGTACTTC
CASSLGTQGLKNIQYF
>.|15|TRBV9|.|TRBJ2-5
TGTGCCAGCAGCGTAACCGGCGGGGGCGGCAGGACCCAGTACTTC
CASSVTGGGGRTQYF
>TRBD1|14|TRBV7-9|.|TRBJ2-5
TGTGCCAGCAGCTTCTCGGGACAGAGGAAGGCCCAGTACTTC
CASSFSGQRKAQYF
>.|13|TRBV5-1|.|TRBJ1-2
TGCGCCAGCAGCCCCGTCGGGGTGGTCGGCTACACCTTC
CASSPVGVVGYTF
>.|16|TRBV19|.|TRBJ1-1
TGTGCCGTGGGACGATTAACAGGATCGGGGAACACTGAAGCTTTCTTT
CAVGRLTGSGNTEAFF
>TRBD1|14|TRBV5-1|.|TRBJ1-5
TGCGCCAGCAGCCCCCTTGGGGACAGCCAGCCCCAGCATTTT
CASSPLGDSQPQHF
>.|13|TRBV11-2|.|TRBJ2-7
TGTGCCAGCAGCTTAGATTTGGGATACGAGCAGTACTTC
CASSLDLGYEQYF
>.|13|TRBV18|.|TRBJ2-5
TGTGCCAGCTCACCCCTCGGACCAGAGACCCAGTACTTC
CASSPLGPETQYF
>.|14|TRBV6-5|few|TRBJ1-6
TGTGCCAGCAGGCAGGACAGTAATAATTCACCCCTCCACTTT
CASRQDSNNSPLHF
>.|15|TRBV7-9|.|TRBJ2-5
TGTGCCAGCAGCTTAGGAGGGGGGGCTGGAGAGACCCAGTACTTC
CASSLGGGAGETQYF
>.|14|TRBV5-1|.|TRBJ1-3
TGCGCCAGCAGCTTACAGGGTTCTGGAAACACCATATATTTT
CASSLQGSGNTIYF
>.|14|TRBV2|.|TRBJ1-5
TGTGCCAGCAGGGCAACGGGGGCCGGTCAGCCCCAGCATTTT
CASRATGAGQPQHF
>TRBD1|14|TRBV6-1|.|TRBJ2-7
TGTGCCAGCAGTGAAGGGACAGGACACTACGAGCAGTACTTC
CASSEGTGHYEQYF
>.|14|TRBV14|.|TRBJ1-5
TGTGCCAGCAGCCCATCCCAGGCGACTCAGCCCCAGCATTTT
CASSPSQATQPQHF
>.|16|TRBV10-2|.|TRBJ1-3
TGCGCCAAACCACCTGGCTACAGGAGCTCTGGAAACACCATATATTTT
CAKPPGYRSSGNTIYF